Shown below are 29 T cell receptor beta chains from a single sample sequenced in a study of PD-L1 blockade in urothelial cancer (dated by TCRdb to 2015 to 2018). To prepare the library, the immunoSEQ multiplex PCR assay was applied. TCRdb provides this immuneACCESS table in a form limited to in-frame rearrangements. Some clones are lacking; in checked studies, under half of them reflect an unresolved V gene, and why the rest are absent is not known. This sample holds about 120,000 clones; about 89% were observed only once. The ten most abundant clones make up around 1.7% of the sample. Interpreted using the paper, the time point label stands for: peripheral blood 6 weeks after treatment start. Specimen: PBMCs, collected around atezolizumab (anti-PD-L1) treatment. Receptor source: a man in his 60s with urothelial cancer.

The V call is TRBV7-6, the J call TRBJ1-1, with D unresolved. Germline CDR1 is SGHVS and CDR2 is FNYEAQ. There are 14 residues in the CDR3. The ends were cut back, 6 bases at V and 1 base at J, with 12 bases in the middle. The CDR3 nucleotides read TGTGCCAGCAGTAGCCCCTATAGGAACACTGAAGCTTTCTTT. This codes for CASSSPYRNTEAFF.

The chain carries TRBV21-1 and TRBJ2-7; TRBD1, the table's D call, was not compared with the DNA. TRBV21-1 is marked as a pseudogene. This CDR3 contains 14 residues. CDR3 DNA sequence: TGTGCCAGCAGCGGGACAGGGGTTACCTACGAGCAGTACTTC. Its translation: CASSGTGVTYEQYF.

The rearrangement uses TRBV7-8 and TRBJ2-1; 10 nucleotides line up with TRBD1. The CDR3 runs 15 residues. CDR1 is SGHVS and CDR2 is FQNEAQ in the germline V gene. V lost 5 bases to trimming and J lost 4 bases; unmatched junction nucleotides: 5. The CDR3 DNA reads as TGTGCCAGCAGCCTCCGGGACAGGGGTTACAATGAGCAGTTCTTC. This encodes CASSLRDRGYNEQFF.

The V gene is TRBV30, the J gene TRBJ2-2; tentatively, D is TRBD1 (6 bases). The CDR3 spans 15 residues. CDR1 and CDR2 (germline): GTSNPN, SVGIG (reference sequence). V lost 3 bases, J lost 4 bases, and 15 bases lay in between. The CDR3 sequence: CAWSVTGTGTGELFF. The CDR3 DNA reads TGTGCCTGGAGCGTAACAGGGACGGGCACCGGGGAGCTGTTTTTT. The full variable domain, with the rest looked up from reference TRBV30 and TRBJ2-2, is SQTIHQWPATLVQPVGSPLSLECTVEGTSNPNLYWYRQAAGRGLQLLFYSVGIGQISSEVPQNLSASRPQDRQFILSSKKLLLSDSGFYLCAWSVTGTGTGELFFGEGSRLTVL.

The genes are TRBV28 and TRBJ2-5, with no clear D. V was trimmed by 3 bases and J by 5 bases, leaving 7 bases between them. Germline V CDR1 and CDR2: MDHEN, SYDVKM. The CDR3 has 12 residues. For the CDR3, the DNA is TGTGCCAGCAGTTTTCTTCGGGAGACCCAGTACTTC. Translation: CASSFLRETQYF.

A few counts support this clone. The CDR3 loop is CASSLTTIGGELFF. The CDR3 nucleotides are TGTGCCAGCAGCTTAACGACAATTGGCGGGGAGCTGTTTTTT. The chain joins TRBV7-9 to TRBJ2-2, with D unclear. The ends were cut back, 2 bases at V and 7 bases at J, with 11 bases in the middle. This CDR3 comprises 14 residues. Germline CDR1 SEHNR, CDR2 FQNEAQ (reference sequence). Full variable domain (rest looked up from reference TRBV7-9 and TRBJ2-2): DTGVSQNPRHKITKRGQNVTFRCDPISEHNRLYWYRQTLGQGPEFLTYFQNEAQLEKSRLLSDRFSAERPKGSFSTLEIQRTEQGDSAMYLCASSLTTIGGELFFGEGSRLTVL.

V is TRBV11-2 and J is TRBJ2-1; D not certain. With 1 base removed from V and 8 bases from J, the gap between germline ends came to 9 bases. The CDR3 consists of 13 residues. CDR1 is SGHAT and CDR2 is FQNNGV in the germline V gene. Written as DNA, the CDR3 is TGTGCCAGCAGCTTAGCGGGTCCGCATGAGCAGTTCTTC. It specifies CASSLAGPHEQFF.

This sequence joins TRBV6-1 and TRBJ1-4; D possibly corresponds to TRBD1 (5 bases). The CDR3 runs to 13 residues. Germline V CDR1 and CDR2: MNHNS, SASEGT. V lost 5 bases, J lost 6 bases, and 10 bases lay in between. CDR3 residues: CASSLQDYEKLFF. CDR3 bases: TGTGCCAGCAGTCTACAGGATTATGAAAAACTGTTTTTT.

J is TRBJ1-4 and V is TRBV9, with a tentative D call TRBD1 (5 bases). Trimming removed 0 bases from V and 7 bases from J, with 13 bases in between. Germline V gene data show CDR1 as SGDLS and CDR2 as YYNGEE. The CDR3 contains 15 residues. CDR3 in DNA: TGTGCCAGCAGCGTAGGGGTAGCGGGACTTGAAAAACTGTTTTTT. Its translation is CASSVGVAGLEKLFF.

This sequence joins TRBV6-1 and TRBJ1-2; TRBD1 is a possible D gene (6 bases). The CDR3 sequence is 14 residues long. Looked up from germline, CDR1 is MNHNS and CDR2 is SASEGT. V was cut by 5 bases and J by 2 bases, with 12 bases left in between. The CDR3 region has the DNA TGTGCCAGCAGTCCGGCCGGACAGAACTATGGCTACACCTTC. It encodes CASSPAGQNYGYTF.

The chain combines TRBV6-1 with TRBJ1-5, with 7 bases matching TRBD1. The CDR3 covers 13 residues. V dropped 8 bases and J dropped 0; count of bases not matched to a gene: 1. Per germline, CDR1 MNHNS and CDR2 SASEGT. Written as DNA, the CDR3 is TGTGCCAGCGACAGGGTTAGCAATCAGCCCCAGCATTTT. It encodes CASDRVSNQPQHF.

This chain joins TRBV11-2 and TRBJ2-5, with D possibly TRBD2 on 5 matching bases. Germline V gives CDR1 SGHAT, CDR2 FQNNGV. V shed 1 base and J shed 2 bases, with 11 bases lying between them. This CDR3 is 15 amino acids long. CDR3 bases: TGTGCCAGCAGCTTAGGCGTAGCGACTCAAGAGACCCAGTACTTC. This gives the protein CASSLGVATQETQYF.

The CDR3 DNA sequence: TGTGCCAGCAGATTAAGGAGGACTTCAGCAACTAATGAAAAACTGTTTTTT. It is translated as CASRLRRTSATNEKLFF. The chain recombines TRBV5-6 with TRBJ1-4; no clear D. Germline assignment: CDR1 SGHDT and CDR2 YYEEEE. Trimming stripped 5 bases from V and 0 bases from J, with 17 bases between. This CDR3 has 17 residues.

The rearrangement joins TRBV19 to TRBJ2-5; TRBD1 agrees at 8 bases. The CDR3 sequence is 16 residues long. Germline values: CDR1 LNHDA, CDR2 SQIVND (reference sequence). J was trimmed by 0 bases and V by 4 bases; bases with no gene match: 7. CDR3 amino acids: CASSTRTGTYQETQYF. As DNA, the CDR3 is TGTGCCAGTAGTACACGGACAGGGACGTACCAAGAGACCCAGTACTTC.

The rearrangement uses TRBV5-1 and TRBJ2-3; D may be TRBD2 (7 bases). The CDR3 length is 15 residues. The germline V gene has CDR1 SGHRS and CDR2 YFSETQ. V was pared by 2 bases and J by 4 bases, with 14 bases between. CDR3 DNA: TGCGCCAGCAGCTTAAGGGGGGGGGAAGCAGATACGCAGTATTTT. Amino acid sequence: CASSLRGGEADTQYF.

The chain joins TRBV29-1 to TRBJ2-3; D possibly corresponds to TRBD1 (6 bases). The CDR3 is 14 residues long. Germline V gives CDR1 SQVTM, CDR2 ANQGSEA. Trimming took off 6 bases at V and 2 bases at J, with 15 bases between the two ends. Here the CDR3 reads CSVGRDTTTDTQYF. The CDR3 DNA is TGCAGCGTCGGCCGGGACACTACCACAGATACGCAGTATTTT.

On this clone: The same CDR3 is also encoded by other DNA sequences in this sample. This chain links TRBV28 with TRBJ1-1, with TRBD1 as a possible D gene (5 bases). The CDR3 has 12 residues. The germline V and J ends were trimmed by 2 bases and 5 bases, with 6 bases remaining between them. The germline V gene has CDR1 MDHEN and CDR2 SYDVKM. The CDR3 region is CASSLPGTEAFF. CDR3 DNA sequence: TGTGCCAGCAGTTTACCAGGGACTGAAGCTTTCTTT.

This clone was detected a few times. The V and J genes are TRBV7-2 and TRBJ2-6; 7 positions agree with TRBD2. The CDR3 is made up of 18 amino acids. The ends lost 0 bases at V and 4 bases at J; junction bases unmatched: 9. Germline CDR1 reads SGHTA; CDR2 reads FQGNSA. In DNA, the CDR3 is TGTGCCAGCAGCTTAGCGGGAGGGCCCTTTCGCGGGGCCAACGTCCTGACTTTC. It translates to CASSLAGGPFRGANVLTF.

The chain has TRBV11-2 and TRBJ1-1; D is perhaps TRBD1 (5 bases). The CDR3 totals 15 residues. The V gene lost 2 bases and the J gene lost 4 bases, with 14 bases spanning the gap. CDR1 SGHAT and CDR2 FQNNGV come from the germline V gene. This CDR3 is CASSLSGFGSTEAFF. CDR3 bases: TGTGCCAGCAGCTTATCAGGGTTTGGAAGCACTGAAGCTTTCTTT.

The chain uses TRBV5-1 and TRBJ1-1; D is unclear. V gave up 4 bases and J gave up 4 bases, with 14 bases separating them. CDR3 length: 14 residues. The V gene's germline CDR1 is SGHRS and CDR2 YFSETQ. CDR3 nucleotide sequence: TGCGCCAGCAGCCCGTTCACTACAATCACTGAAGCTTTCTTT. Its protein is CASSPFTTITEAFF.

This clone was detected only once. The genes are TRBV19 and TRBJ2-5, with D perhaps TRBD1 (6 bases). This CDR3 has 12 amino acids. V gave up 1 base and J gave up 11 bases, with 11 bases separating them. CDR1 and CDR2 (germline): LNHDA, SQIVND (reference sequence). The CDR3 bases are TGTGCCAGTAGTATAGTTGGACAGCTACAGTACTTC. Its translation: CASSIVGQLQYF.

The CDR3 DNA reads TGCGCCAGCATCCCAGGGGGACTAGGACAAACAGATACGCAGTATTTT. Translation: CASIPGGLGQTDTQYF. The chain recombines TRBV5-1 with TRBJ2-3; the D gene is possibly TRBD2 (8 bases). The length of the CDR3 is 16 residues. V gave up 6 bases and J gave up 3 bases, with 20 bases separating them. Germline V gene lookup returns CDR1 SGHRS and CDR2 YFSETQ. Combining the CDR3 with reference TRBV5-1 and TRBJ2-3 gives the whole variable domain KAGVTQTPRYLIKTRGQQVTLSCSPISGHRSVSWYQQTPGQGLQFLFEYFSETQRNKGNFPGRFSGRQFSNSRSEMNVSTLELGDSALYLCASIPGGLGQTDTQYFGPGTRLTVL.

This clone appeared once. This chain joins TRBV19 and TRBJ2-1; D perhaps matches TRBD2 (6 bases). Germline CDR1 reads LNHDA; CDR2 reads SQIVND (reference sequence). V was shortened by 4 bases and J by 2 bases, with 12 bases between the two germline ends. The CDR3 loop spans 15 amino acids. Here the CDR3 DNA reads TGTGCCAGTAGTACATTGGGGGGTACCTACAATGAGCAGTTCTTC. Translating it yields CASSTLGGTYNEQFF. Filled out from reference TRBV19 and TRBJ2-1, the complete variable domain reads DGGITQSPKYLFRKEGQNVTLSCEQNLNHDAMYWYRQDPGQGLRLIYYSQIVNDFQKGDIAEGYSVSREKKESFPLTVTSAQKNPTAFYLCASSTLGGTYNEQFFGPGTRLTVL.

The chain uses TRBV7-8 and TRBJ2-1; 7 bases agree with TRBD1. CDR1 and CDR2 (germline): SGHVS, FQNEAQ. After removal of 5 bases from V and 8 bases from J, the junction contained 6 bases not matched to a gene. CDR3 length equals 13 residues. CDR3 protein: CASSPRTGYEQFF. The CDR3, as DNA: TGTGCCAGCAGCCCACGGACAGGCTATGAGCAGTTCTTC.

This chain joins TRBV11-2 and TRBJ1-6; D not resolved. Trimming removed 5 bases at V and 7 bases at J, with 18 bases between. The V gene's germline CDR1 is SGHAT and CDR2 FQNNGV. The length of the CDR3 is 16 residues. CDR3 coding DNA: TGTGCCAGCAGCCAGCCGCGAGGGTCGGGAAATTCACCCCTCCACTTT. It encodes CASSQPRGSGNSPLHF. Supplemented by reference TRBV11-2 and TRBJ1-6, the full variable domain reads EAGVAQSPRYKIIEKRQSVAFWCNPISGHATLYWYQQILGQGPKLLIQFQNNGVVDDSQLPKDRFSAERLKGVDSTLKIQPAKLEDSAVYLCASSQPRGSGNSPLHFGNGTRLTVT.

The J gene is TRBJ1-5, the V gene TRBV6-5, with D maybe TRBD1 (6 bases). Trimming cost V 7 bases and J 7 bases, with 11 bases left between them. The CDR3 has 12 residues. Germline assignment: CDR1 MNHEY and CDR2 SVGAGI. The CDR3 DNA is TGTGCCAGCAACAGGGTTGGGCAGCCCCAGCATTTT. Translating gives CASNRVGQPQHF.

V and J are TRBV6-1 and TRBJ2-2; 9 positions agree with TRBD1. The CDR3 spans 17 residues. The J segment lost 4 bases and the V segment lost 4 bases, leaving 10 bases of the junction unmatched. Germline values: CDR1 MNHNS, CDR2 SASEGT. CDR3 region: CASSGGQGLWGTGELFF. DNA of the CDR3: TGTGCCAGCAGTGGGGGACAGGGATTATGGGGCACCGGGGAGCTGTTTTTT.

This CDR3 is CASSYSTQRGGETQYF. DNA for the CDR3: TGTGCCAGCAGTTACTCGACCCAGCGGGGGGGCGAGACCCAGTACTTC. The V and J genes are TRBV6-5 and TRBJ2-5, with 10 bases aligning to TRBD2. Trimming at V came to 0 bases and at J to 5 bases, leaving 6 bases not matched to a gene. The germline CDR1 and CDR2 sequences are MNHEY and SVGAGI. The CDR3 is 16 amino acids.

This clone has more than one count but fewer than ten. The gene calls are TRBV4-1 and TRBJ2-4, with 9 bases identical to TRBD1. Trimming cost V 0 bases and J 9 bases; bases outside gene matches: 6. CDR3 length equals 15 residues. CDR1 is MGHRA, CDR2 YSYEKL, per germline. The CDR3 nucleotides read TGCGCCAGCAGCCAAGATACGGGACAGGGTTTCATTCAGTACTTC. Translated: CASSQDTGQGFIQYF.